The rows below give T cell receptor beta chains drawn from one sample of a study of blood T cells in healthy people across ages. TCRdb processed the 5' RACE reads anew with MiXCR; each CDR3 protein has one entry. The data hold approximately 810,000 distinct CDR3 sequences, with about 28% observed a single time. Sequenced material: blood. These receptor sequences come from a woman older than 75 in good health. Each CDR3 is given without its conserved first and last residue. Fields, in order: V gene, CDR3 protein.

TRBV5-6 ASSKERGGLETQY
TRBV5-4 ASSPTTGSYNEQF
TRBV12-3/TRBV12-4 ASRKLAGTYNEQF
TRBV7-6 AGSFASGPYNEQF
TRBV19 ASHDRGSSPLH
TRBV5-1 AGSRTSEETQY
TRBV7-2 ASSLVGAGQSYGYT
TRBV5-1 ASSTVPGGNSPLH
TRBV12-3/TRBV12-4 ASSLGTAIRGTQY
TRBV7-9 ASSQGGYRAGANVLT
TRBV29-1 SVVISRHNEQF
TRBV7-9 ASSPLTGGPGDQY
TRBV7-2 ASRQGYFTDTQY
TRBV6-5 ASRYSGFYGYT
TRBV6-1 ACSARREGDYTEAF
TRBV5-6 ASSLGSPTGGYGYT
TRBV6-5 ASSSWGTDEQF
TRBV12-3/TRBV12-4 ADSLGVRADAQY
TRBV4-3 ASSRGQISTDTQY
TRBV12-3/TRBV12-4 ASSLALGLAGNNEQF
TRBV29-1 SVYLTTGETQY
TRBV28 ASSLVTVGFSYEQY
TRBV5-1 ASSTYRAGDEQY
TRBV12-3/TRBV12-4 ASSSGQVPRY
TRBV6-5 ASRRLAENNEQF
TRBV15 ATSRDQGLGGANGYT
TRBV2 ASSGINSNQPQH
TRBV11-2 AISGYT